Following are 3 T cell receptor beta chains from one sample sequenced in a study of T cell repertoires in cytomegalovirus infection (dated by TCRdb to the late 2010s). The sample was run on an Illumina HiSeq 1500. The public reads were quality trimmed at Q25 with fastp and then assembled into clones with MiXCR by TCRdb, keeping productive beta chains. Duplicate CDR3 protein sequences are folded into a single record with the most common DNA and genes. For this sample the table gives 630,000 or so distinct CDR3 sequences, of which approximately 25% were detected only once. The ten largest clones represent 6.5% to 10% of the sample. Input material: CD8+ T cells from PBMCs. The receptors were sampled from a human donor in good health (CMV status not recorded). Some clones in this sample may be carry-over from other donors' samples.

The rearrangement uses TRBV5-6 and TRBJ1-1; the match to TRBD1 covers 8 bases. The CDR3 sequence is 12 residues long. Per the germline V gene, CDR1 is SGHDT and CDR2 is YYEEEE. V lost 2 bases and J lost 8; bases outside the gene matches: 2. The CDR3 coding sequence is TGTGCCAGCAGCTTTGGGACAGGAGAAGCTTTCTTT. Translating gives CASSFGTGEAFF. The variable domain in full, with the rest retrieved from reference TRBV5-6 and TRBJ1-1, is DAGVTQSPTHLIKTRGQQVTLRCSPKSGHDTVSWYQQALGQGPQFIFQYYEEEERQRGNFPDRFSGHQFPNYSSELNVNALLLGDSALYLCASSFGTGEAFFGQGTRLTVV.

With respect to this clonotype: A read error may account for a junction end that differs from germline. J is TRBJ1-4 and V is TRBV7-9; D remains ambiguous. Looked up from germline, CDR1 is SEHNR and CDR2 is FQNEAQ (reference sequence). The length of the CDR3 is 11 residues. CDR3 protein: CANSLDEKLFF. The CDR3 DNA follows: TGTGCCAACAGCTTAGATGAAAAACTGTTTTTT.

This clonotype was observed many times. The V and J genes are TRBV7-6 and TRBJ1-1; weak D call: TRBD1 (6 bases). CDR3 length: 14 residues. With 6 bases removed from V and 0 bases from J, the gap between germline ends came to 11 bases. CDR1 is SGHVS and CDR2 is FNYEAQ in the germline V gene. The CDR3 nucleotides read TGTGCCAGCAGACTAGACAGGATGAACACTGAAGCTTTCTTT. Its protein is CASRLDRMNTEAFF. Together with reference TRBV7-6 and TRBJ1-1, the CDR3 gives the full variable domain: GAGVSQSPRYKVTKRGQDVALRCDPISGHVSLYWYRQALGQGPEFLTYFNYEAQQDKSGLPNDRFSAERPEGSISTLTIQRTEQRDSAMYRCASRLDRMNTEAFFGQGTRLTVV.